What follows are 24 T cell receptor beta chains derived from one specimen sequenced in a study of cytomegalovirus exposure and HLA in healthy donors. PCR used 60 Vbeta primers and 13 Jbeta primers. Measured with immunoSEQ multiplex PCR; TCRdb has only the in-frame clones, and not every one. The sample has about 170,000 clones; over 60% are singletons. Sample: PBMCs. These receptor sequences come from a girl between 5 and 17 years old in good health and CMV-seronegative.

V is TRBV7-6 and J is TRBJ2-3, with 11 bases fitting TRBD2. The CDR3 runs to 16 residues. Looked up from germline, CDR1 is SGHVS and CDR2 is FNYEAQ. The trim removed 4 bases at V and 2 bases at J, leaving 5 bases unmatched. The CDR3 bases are TGTGCCAGCAGCTCCCTGACTAGCGGGGACACAGATACGCAGTATTTT. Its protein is CASSSLTSGDTDTQYF.

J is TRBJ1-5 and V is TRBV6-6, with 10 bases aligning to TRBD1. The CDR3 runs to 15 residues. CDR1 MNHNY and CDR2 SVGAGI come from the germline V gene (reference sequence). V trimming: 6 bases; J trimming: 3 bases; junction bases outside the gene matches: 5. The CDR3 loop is CASSPTGGLNQPQHF. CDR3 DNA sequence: TGTGCCAGCAGCCCGACAGGGGGCCTCAATCAGCCCCAGCATTTT.

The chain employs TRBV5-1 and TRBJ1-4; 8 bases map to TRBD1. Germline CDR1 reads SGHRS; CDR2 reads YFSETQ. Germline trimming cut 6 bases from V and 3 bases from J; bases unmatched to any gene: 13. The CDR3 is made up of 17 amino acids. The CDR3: CASTRTGTGGPNEKLFF. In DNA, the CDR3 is TGCGCCAGCACCAGGACGGGGACAGGAGGCCCTAATGAAAAACTGTTTTTT.

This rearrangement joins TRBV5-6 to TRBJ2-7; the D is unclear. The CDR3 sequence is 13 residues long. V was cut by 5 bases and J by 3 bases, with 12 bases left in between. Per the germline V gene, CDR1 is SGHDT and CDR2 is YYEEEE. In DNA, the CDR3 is TGTGCCAGCAGACTATCCTCGGGCTACGAGCAGTACTTC. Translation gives CASRLSSGYEQYF.

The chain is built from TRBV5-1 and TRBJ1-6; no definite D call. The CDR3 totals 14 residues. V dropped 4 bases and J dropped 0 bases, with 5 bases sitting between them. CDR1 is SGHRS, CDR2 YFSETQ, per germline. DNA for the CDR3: TGCGCCAGCAGCATCAGCTCCTATAATTCACCCCTCCACTTT. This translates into CASSISSYNSPLHF.

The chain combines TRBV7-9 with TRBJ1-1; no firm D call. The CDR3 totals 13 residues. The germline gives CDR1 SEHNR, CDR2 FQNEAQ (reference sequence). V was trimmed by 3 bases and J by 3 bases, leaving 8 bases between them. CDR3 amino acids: CASSLRKDTEAFF. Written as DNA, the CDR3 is TGTGCCAGCAGCTTGCGTAAAGACACTGAAGCTTTCTTT.

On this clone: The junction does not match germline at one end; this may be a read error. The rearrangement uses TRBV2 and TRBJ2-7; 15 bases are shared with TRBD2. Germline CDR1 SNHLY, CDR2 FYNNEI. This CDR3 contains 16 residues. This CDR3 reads CASSLLEGLAGGEQCF. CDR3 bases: TGTGCCAGCAGCCTCTTGGAGGGACTAGCGGGGGGAGAGCAGTGCTTC.

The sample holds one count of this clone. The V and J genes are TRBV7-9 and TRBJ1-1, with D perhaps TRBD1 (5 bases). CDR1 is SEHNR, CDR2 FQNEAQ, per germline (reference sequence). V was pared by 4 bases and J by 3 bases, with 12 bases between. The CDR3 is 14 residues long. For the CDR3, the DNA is TGTGCCAGCAGCTCAGGGTCCTGGGACACTGAAGCTTTCTTT. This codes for CASSSGSWDTEAFF.

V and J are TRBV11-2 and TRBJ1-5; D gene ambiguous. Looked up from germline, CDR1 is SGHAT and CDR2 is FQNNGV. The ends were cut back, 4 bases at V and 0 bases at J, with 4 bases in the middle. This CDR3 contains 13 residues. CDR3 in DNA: TGTGCCAGCAGCTCCGTTAGCAATCAGCCCCAGCATTTT. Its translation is CASSSVSNQPQHF.

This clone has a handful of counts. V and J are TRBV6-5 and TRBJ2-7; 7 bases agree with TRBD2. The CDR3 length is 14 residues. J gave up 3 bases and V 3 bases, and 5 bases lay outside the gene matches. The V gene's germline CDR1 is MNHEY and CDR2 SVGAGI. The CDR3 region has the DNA TGTGCCAGCAGTTATGGTGGACTAGACTACGAGCAGTACTTC. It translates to CASSYGGLDYEQYF.

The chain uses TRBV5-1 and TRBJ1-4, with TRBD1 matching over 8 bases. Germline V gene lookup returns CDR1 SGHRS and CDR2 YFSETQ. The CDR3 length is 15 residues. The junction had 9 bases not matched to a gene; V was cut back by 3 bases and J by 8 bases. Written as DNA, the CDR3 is TGCGCCAGCAGCTCGGGAGCGGGACAGGTCGAAAAACTGTTTTTT. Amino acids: CASSSGAGQVEKLFF.

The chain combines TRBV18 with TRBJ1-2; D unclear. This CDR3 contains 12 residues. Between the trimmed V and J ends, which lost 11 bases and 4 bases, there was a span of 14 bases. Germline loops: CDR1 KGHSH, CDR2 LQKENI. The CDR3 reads CAPSRTLYGYTF. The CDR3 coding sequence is TGTGCCCCTAGCCGGACCCTCTATGGCTACACCTTC.

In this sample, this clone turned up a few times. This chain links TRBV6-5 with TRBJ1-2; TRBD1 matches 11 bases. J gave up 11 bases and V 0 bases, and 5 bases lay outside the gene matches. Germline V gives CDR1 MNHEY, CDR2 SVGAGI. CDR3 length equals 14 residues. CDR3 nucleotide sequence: TGTGCCAGCAGTTACTCCGGGACAGGGGGTAAATACACCTTC. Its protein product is CASSYSGTGGKYTF.

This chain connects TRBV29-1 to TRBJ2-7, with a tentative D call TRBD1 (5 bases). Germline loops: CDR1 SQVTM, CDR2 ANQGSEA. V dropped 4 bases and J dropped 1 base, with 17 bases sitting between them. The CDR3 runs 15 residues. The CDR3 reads CSVVQGFMGSYEQYF. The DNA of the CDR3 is TGCAGCGTTGTCCAGGGATTTATGGGGTCCTACGAGCAGTACTTC.

The CDR3 protein is CASSLEASGATGELFF. The CDR3 DNA reads as TGCGCCAGCAGCTTGGAGGCTAGCGGGGCCACCGGGGAGCTGTTTTTT. The chain employs TRBV5-1 and TRBJ2-2, with 9 bases matching TRBD2. V gave up 0 bases and J gave up 4 bases; unmatched junction bases: 4. The CDR3 contains 16 residues. Germline lookup yields CDR1 SGHRS and CDR2 YFSETQ.

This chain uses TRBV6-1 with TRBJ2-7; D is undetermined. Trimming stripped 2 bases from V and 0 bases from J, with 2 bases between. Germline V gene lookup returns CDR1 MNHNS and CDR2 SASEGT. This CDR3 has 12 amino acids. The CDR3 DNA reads TGTGCCAGCAGTGAACACTCCTACGAGCAGTACTTC. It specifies CASSEHSYEQYF.

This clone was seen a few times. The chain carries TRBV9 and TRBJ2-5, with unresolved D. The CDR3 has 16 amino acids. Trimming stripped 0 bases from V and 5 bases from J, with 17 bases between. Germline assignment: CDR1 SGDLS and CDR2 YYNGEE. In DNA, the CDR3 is TGTGCCAGCAGCGTAGGAAACAGATTACCCAAGGAGACCCAGTACTTC. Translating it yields CASSVGNRLPKETQYF.

The CDR3 coding sequence is TGTGCCAGCAGCTTAGCGGGGCCCTCCCCAAATGAGCAGTTCTTC. It encodes CASSLAGPSPNEQFF. The chain couples TRBV7-2 to TRBJ2-1, with D possibly TRBD1 on 5 matching bases. Germline V CDR1 and CDR2: SGHTA, FQGNSA. Trimming cost V 0 bases and J 7 bases, with 13 bases left between them. The CDR3 extends over 15 amino acids.

The CDR3 protein is CASSGGLVMKDTQYF. The CDR3 nucleotides read TGTGCCAGCAGCGGGGGACTAGTCATGAAAGATACGCAGTATTTT. The chain carries TRBV7-3 and TRBJ2-3; 8 bases match TRBD2. Germline values: CDR1 SGHTA, CDR2 FQGTGA. The V segment lost 5 bases and the J segment 5 bases; nucleotides outside the gene matches: 9. This CDR3 is 15 amino acids long.

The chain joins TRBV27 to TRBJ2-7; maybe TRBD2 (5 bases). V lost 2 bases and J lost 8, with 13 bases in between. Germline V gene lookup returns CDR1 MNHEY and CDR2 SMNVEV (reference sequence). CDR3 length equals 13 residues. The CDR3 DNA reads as TGTGCCAGCAGTTTAGCCGGGGAACGCAAGCAGTACTTC. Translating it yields CASSLAGERKQYF.

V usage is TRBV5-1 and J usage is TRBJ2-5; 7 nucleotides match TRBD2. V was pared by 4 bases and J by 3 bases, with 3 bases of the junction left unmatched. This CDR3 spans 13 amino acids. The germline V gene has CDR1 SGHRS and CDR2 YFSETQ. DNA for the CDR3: TGCGCCAGCAGCACAACTAGCGAAGAGACCCAGTACTTC. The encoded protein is CASSTTSEETQYF.

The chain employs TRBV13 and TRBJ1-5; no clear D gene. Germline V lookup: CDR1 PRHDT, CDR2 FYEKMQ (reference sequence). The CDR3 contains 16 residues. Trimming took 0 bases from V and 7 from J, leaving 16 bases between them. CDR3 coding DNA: TGTGCCAGCAGCTTAGGCCGGTGGGGAGCAGGACAGCCCCAGCATTTT. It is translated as CASSLGRWGAGQPQHF.

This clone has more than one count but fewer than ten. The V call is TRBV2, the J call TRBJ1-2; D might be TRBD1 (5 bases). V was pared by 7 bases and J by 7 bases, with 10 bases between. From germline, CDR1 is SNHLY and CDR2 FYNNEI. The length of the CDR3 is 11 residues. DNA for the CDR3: TGTGCCAGCACGGCCGGGGGTGGCTACACCTTC. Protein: CASTAGGGYTF.

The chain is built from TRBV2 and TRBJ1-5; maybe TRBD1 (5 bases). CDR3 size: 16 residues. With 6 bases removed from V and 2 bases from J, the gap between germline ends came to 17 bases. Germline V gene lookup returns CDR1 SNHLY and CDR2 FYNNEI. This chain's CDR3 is CASRPGRGRGNQPQHF. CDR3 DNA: TGTGCCAGCAGACCCGGAAGGGGCCGGGGCAATCAGCCCCAGCATTTT.